The present entry profiles one T cell receptor (beta chain) with its context. The antigen remains unidentified. The data belong to a study of blood T cells in healthy people across ages. Study-wide findings and caveats: A greater number of naive CD4+ cells and higher diversity distinguished long-lived donors from aged donors.

It was with a sample-barcoded 5' primer and a J-beta primer mix that a second PCR of roughly 7 to 12 cycles was run. Researchers report that a template-switch adaptor with 12 random nucleotides tagged each cDNA molecule. TCRdb re-analysed the 5' RACE reads in MiXCR, keeping a single row per CDR3 protein. The table lists some 760,000 distinct CDR3 sequences, roughly 25% of them singletons, with 3% to 4% in the top ten. V dropped 5 bases and J dropped 0; count of bases not matched to a gene: 7. The CDR3 sequence is 16 residues long. The sample also formed part of further work on T cells of mothers and their children. That investigation notes: Extraction yielded RNA that went, in full, into cDNA synthesis at about 1.5 ug per 15 ul. Slightly higher overlap, not significant, was seen in related mother-child pairs than in unrelated pairs.

This chain uses TRBV12-3 or TRBV12-4 with TRBJ1-5, with TRBD1 matching 7 bases. Sequenced sample: blood. The TCR sequence derives from a boy under 18 in good health. The CDR3 bases are TGTGCCAGCAGTCAGCAGGGGGGTCATAGCAATCAGCCCCAGCATTTT. Its translation is CASSQQGGHSNQPQHF.